These 18 T cell receptor beta chains originate from one sample sequenced in a study of blood T cell repertoires in COVID-19 (dated by TCRdb to the early 2020s). Library method: the immunoSEQ multiplex PCR assay. The immuneACCESS repertoire file appears here via TCRdb, limited to in-frame rearrangements. These files lack a portion of the clones; in checked studies, under half of the deficit traces to unresolved V genes, and the cause of the others is not known. The sample table shows about half a million clones, and approximately 83% are seen once. The ten largest clones represent about 3% of the sample. Sequenced: peripheral blood. The receptors come from a human donor in a cohort sampled during active COVID-19.

Remarks on this clone: Distinct nucleotide sequences in the sample also encode this CDR3. The chain joins TRBV5-6 to TRBJ2-7; D is perhaps TRBD1 (5 bases). Per the germline V gene, CDR1 is SGHDT and CDR2 is YYEEEE. This CDR3 comprises 14 residues. The V gene lost 0 bases and the J gene lost 1 base, with 8 bases spanning the gap. CDR3 in DNA: TGTGCCAGCAGCTTGGGGACACCTTCCTACGAGCAGTACTTC. Its translation is CASSLGTPSYEQYF.

This chain uses TRBV2 with TRBJ2-5; 9 bases are a match to TRBD2. CDR3 length: 14 amino acids. The V gene's germline CDR1 is SNHLY and CDR2 FYNNEI. V shed 7 bases and J 5 bases; nucleotides not matched to a gene: 8. CDR3 protein: CASTRTSVGETQYF. The CDR3, as DNA: TGTGCCAGCACGAGGACTAGCGTTGGGGAGACCCAGTACTTC.

The rearrangement links TRBV28 to TRBJ1-4; 7 bases align to TRBD1. The CDR3 runs 16 residues. The germline CDR1 and CDR2 sequences are MDHEN and SYDVKM. Trimming removed 6 bases from V and 5 bases from J; junction bases left unmatched: 12. CDR3 amino acids: CASSLNRGRINEKLFF. The CDR3 nucleotides are TGTGCCAGCAGCCTCAACAGGGGCCGAATAAATGAAAAACTGTTTTTT. Full variable domain (remainder filled in from reference TRBV28 and TRBJ1-4): DVKVTQSSRYLVKRTGEKVFLECVQDMDHENMFWYRQDPGLGLRLIYFSYDVKMKEKGDIPEGYSVSREKKERFSLILESASTNQTSMYLCASSLNRGRINEKLFFGSGTQLSVL.

The chain combines TRBV6-5 with TRBJ1-1, with unresolved D. The CDR3 length is 15 residues. The V and J ends lost 0 bases and 2 bases respectively, with 10 bases between them. Germline V lookup: CDR1 MNHEY, CDR2 SVGAGI. CDR3 region: CASSYSRRSNTEAFF. The DNA of the CDR3 is TGTGCCAGCAGTTACTCGCGCCGGTCCAACACTGAAGCTTTCTTT.

The J gene is TRBJ1-2, the V gene TRBV14; weak D call: TRBD1 (6 bases). The CDR3 loop spans 15 amino acids. V shed 5 bases and J shed 4 bases, with 17 bases lying between them. The germline V gene has CDR1 SGHDN and CDR2 FVKESK. CDR3 nucleotides: TGTGCCAGCAGCTTCCGACAGGTTCCCATCTATGGCTACACCTTC. It codes for CASSFRQVPIYGYTF.

This chain uses TRBV19 with TRBJ1-5; tentative D call: TRBD1 (6 bases). The V gene's germline CDR1 is LNHDA and CDR2 SQIVND (reference sequence). The CDR3 covers 15 residues. Trimming pared 5 bases from V and 2 bases from J, leaving 13 bases between. As DNA, the CDR3 is TGTGCCAGTAGTGGTGAACGACAGGGCAATCAGCCCCAGCATTTT. Protein: CASSGERQGNQPQHF.

This chain links TRBV15 with TRBJ1-2; D uncertain. The V and J ends lost 5 bases and 0 bases respectively, with 13 bases between them. Per the germline V gene, CDR1 is LNHNV and CDR2 is YYDKDF (reference sequence). The CDR3 covers 15 residues. The DNA for the CDR3 is TGTGCCACCAGCGTAATGAACAAACCTAACTATGGCTACACCTTC. Its protein product is CATSVMNKPNYGYTF.

The V gene is TRBV3-1 (or the pseudogene TRBV3-2), the J gene TRBJ1-1; D remains unclear. The CDR3 loop spans 15 amino acids. In germline, CDR1 is LGHDT, CDR2 YNNKEL (reference sequence). V was cut by 3 bases and J by 1 base, with 12 bases left in between. CDR3 sequence reads: CASSQVGAPNTEAFF. CDR3 in DNA: TGTGCCAGCAGCCAGGTTGGAGCTCCGAACACTGAAGCTTTCTTT.

The DNA of the CDR3 is TGTGCCAGCAGCTTGGGGGCGGGAGTGTACAATGAGCAGTTCTTC. This translates into CASSLGAGVYNEQFF. The chain is built from TRBV7-3 and TRBJ2-1; D may be TRBD2 (7 bases). The V end was cut by 3 bases, the J end by 4 bases, with 13 bases between. CDR1 and CDR2 from the germline V gene are SGHTA and FQGTGA. The CDR3 is 15 residues long.

A single count supports this clone. This chain joins TRBV6-4 and TRBJ2-4, with D perhaps TRBD2 (5 bases). There are 17 residues in the CDR3. CDR1 and CDR2 (germline): MRHNA, SNTAGT. Between the trimmed V and J ends, which lost 10 bases and 2 bases, there was a span of 24 bases. The CDR3 nucleotides read TGTGCCACCGACCATAATTTAGCACTAGACCCCAAAAACATTCAGTACTTC. This translates into CATDHNLALDPKNIQYF.

This clone was seen only once. The CDR3 loop is CASNPDRTQPQHF. The CDR3 region has the DNA TGTGCCAGCAACCCGGACAGGACGCAGCCCCAGCATTTT. The rearrangement links TRBV12-3 or TRBV12-4 to TRBJ1-5; TRBD1 aligns across 7 bases. V lost 7 bases, J lost 7 bases, and 7 bases stayed unmatched. The CDR3 is 13 residues long.

The rearrangement uses TRBV18 and TRBJ2-7, with 10 bases that match TRBD2. V shed 5 bases, J shed 7 bases, and the junction held 8 bases outside the gene matches. Germline values: CDR1 KGHSH, CDR2 LQKENI. The CDR3 runs to 14 residues. CDR3 amino acids: CASSTSGRAGEQYF. Here the CDR3 DNA reads TGTGCCAGCTCAACGAGCGGGAGGGCCGGAGAGCAGTACTTC.

V is TRBV7-6 and J is TRBJ2-1; a possible D gene is TRBD1 (5 bases). Trimming pared 0 bases from V and 2 bases from J, leaving 8 bases between. The V gene's germline CDR1 is SGHVS and CDR2 FNYEAQ. The CDR3 runs 15 residues. The CDR3 is CASSLAQGAYNEQFF. CDR3 DNA sequence: TGTGCCAGCAGCTTAGCGCAGGGCGCCTACAATGAGCAGTTCTTC.

The chain uses TRBV5-4 and TRBJ2-7, with 12 bases fitting TRBD1. Unmatched junction bases numbered 4, after V lost 6 bases and J lost 3 bases. CDR3 size: 14 residues. Germline CDR1 reads SGHNT; CDR2 reads YYREEE (reference sequence). The CDR3 spells CASKGDRGLYEQYF. The CDR3 DNA follows: TGTGCCAGCAAGGGGGACAGGGGGCTCTACGAGCAGTACTTC.

The V gene is TRBV30, the J gene TRBJ2-7; D not resolved. CDR3 length: 11 amino acids. The V and J ends lost 3 bases and 0 bases respectively, with 3 bases between them. Germline CDR1 GTSNPN, CDR2 SVGIG (reference sequence). The DNA of the CDR3 is TGTGCCTGGAGCGGCTCCTACGAGCAGTACTTC. Translation gives CAWSGSYEQYF. The variable domain in full, with the rest retrieved from reference TRBV30 and TRBJ2-7, is SQTIHQWPATLVQPVGSPLSLECTVEGTSNPNLYWYRQAAGRGLQLLFYSVGIGQISSEVPQNLSASRPQDRQFILSSKKLLLSDSGFYLCAWSGSYEQYFGPGTRLTVT.

Here the CDR3 DNA reads TGTGCCAGCAGTACCCGGACTAGCGCGTCCTACAATGAGCAGTTCTTC. Translating it yields CASSTRTSASYNEQFF. The gene calls are TRBV6-2 or TRBV6-3 and TRBJ2-1; TRBD2 matches at 9 bases. Trimming cost V 5 bases and J 1 base; bases outside gene matches: 6. Germline values: CDR1 MNHEY, CDR2 SVGEGT. The CDR3 totals 16 residues.

V usage is TRBV5-4 and J usage is TRBJ2-7, with TRBD1 matching 10 bases. With 5 bases clipped from V and 6 bases from J, the junction kept 8 bases outside the gene matches. CDR3 length equals 14 residues. Germline lookup yields CDR1 SGHNT and CDR2 YYREEE (reference sequence). The CDR3 bases are TGTGCCAGCAGGCTGACAGGGGGCAAAACCGAGCAGTACTTC. Translation gives CASRLTGGKTEQYF.

This rearrangement joins TRBV13 to TRBJ1-2, with a tentative D call TRBD1 (6 bases). Trimming removed 2 bases from V and 5 bases from J, with 15 bases in between. Germline CDR1 PRHDT, CDR2 FYEKMQ (reference sequence). CDR3 length: 15 residues. The CDR3 protein is CASSLSQGQYYGYTF. DNA of the CDR3: TGTGCCAGCAGCTTATCTCAGGGGCAGTATTATGGCTACACCTTC.